This T cell receptor beta chain originates from a study of CD8+ T cells in alopecia areata. Regarding the study as a whole: Lesional scalp, notably in alopecia totalis/universalis, had clonality above that of normal scalp.

In its sample, this clone was seen a few times. Its antigen is not known. Extracted RNA was reverse transcribed into cDNA, the sequencing template. Using immunoSEQ multiplex PCR, the repertoire was profiled, and TCRdb retains in-frame clones only, with some absent. The data contain around 140,000 clones, 45% to 60% of them singletons. After removal of 1 base from V and 4 bases from J, the junction contained 6 bases not matched to a gene. Germline CDR1 is SGHDT and CDR2 is YYEEEE. The CDR3 extends over 15 amino acids. The genes are TRBV5-6 and TRBJ2-5, with 8 positions matching TRBD2. Sequences were obtained from CD4+ T cells sorted from blood. This sequence was found in a human donor with alopecia areata. In nucleotides, the CDR3 is TGTGCCAGCAGCTTGAGGTTAGCGGGAAGAGAGACCCAGTACTTC. Translating gives CASSLRLAGRETQYF.